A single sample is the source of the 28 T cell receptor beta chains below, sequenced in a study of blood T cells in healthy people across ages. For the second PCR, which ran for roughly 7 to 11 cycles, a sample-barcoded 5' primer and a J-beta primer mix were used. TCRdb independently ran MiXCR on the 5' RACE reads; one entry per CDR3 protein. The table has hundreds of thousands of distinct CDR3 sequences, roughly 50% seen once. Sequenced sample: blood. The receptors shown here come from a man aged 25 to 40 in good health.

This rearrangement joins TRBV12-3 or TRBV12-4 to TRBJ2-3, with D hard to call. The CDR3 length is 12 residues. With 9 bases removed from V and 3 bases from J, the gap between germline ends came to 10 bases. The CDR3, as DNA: TGTGCCAGTAAAATCCCTACAGATACGCAGTATTTT. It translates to CASKIPTDTQYF.

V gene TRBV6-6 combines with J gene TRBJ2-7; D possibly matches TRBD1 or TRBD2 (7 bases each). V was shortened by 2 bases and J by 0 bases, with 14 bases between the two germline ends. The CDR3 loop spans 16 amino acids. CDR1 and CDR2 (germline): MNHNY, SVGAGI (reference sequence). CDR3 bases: TGTGCCAGCAGTTACAGCGCAGGGGGGGGCTCCTACGAGCAGTACTTC. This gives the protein CASSYSAGGGSYEQYF.

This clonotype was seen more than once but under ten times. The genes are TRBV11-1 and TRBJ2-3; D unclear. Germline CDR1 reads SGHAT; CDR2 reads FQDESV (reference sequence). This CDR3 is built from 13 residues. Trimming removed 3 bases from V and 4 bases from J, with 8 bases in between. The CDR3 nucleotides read TGTGCCAGCAGCTTCTCCCCCGCAGATACGCAGTATTTT. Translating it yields CASSFSPADTQYF. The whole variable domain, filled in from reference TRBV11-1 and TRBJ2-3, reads EAEVAQSPRYKITEKSQAVAFWCDPISGHATLYWYRQILGQGPELLVQFQDESVVDDSQLPKDRFSAERLKGVDSTLKIQPAELGDSAMYLCASSFSPADTQYFGPGTRLTVL.

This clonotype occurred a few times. The CDR3 loop is CASSVGTGRMDTQYF. DNA of the CDR3: TGTGCCAGCAGTGTGGGGACAGGACGGATGGATACGCAGTATTTT. This chain joins TRBV2 and TRBJ2-3; 8 bases map to TRBD1. The CDR3 consists of 15 residues. The V gene's germline CDR1 is SNHLY and CDR2 FYNNEI. J was trimmed by 6 bases and V by 4 bases; bases with no gene match: 9.

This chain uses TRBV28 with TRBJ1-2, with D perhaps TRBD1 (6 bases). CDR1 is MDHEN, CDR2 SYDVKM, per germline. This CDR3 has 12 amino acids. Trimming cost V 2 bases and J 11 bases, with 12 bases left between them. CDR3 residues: CASSLMGAGYTF. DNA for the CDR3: TGTGCCAGCAGTTTAATGGGGGCAGGGTACACCTTC.

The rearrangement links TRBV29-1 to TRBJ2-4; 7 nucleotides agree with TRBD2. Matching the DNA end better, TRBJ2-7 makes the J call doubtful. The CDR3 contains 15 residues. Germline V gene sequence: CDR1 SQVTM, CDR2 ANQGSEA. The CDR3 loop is CSVARVGGSGYEQYF. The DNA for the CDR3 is TGCAGCGTTGCCCGGGTTGGCGGGAGCGGTTACGAGCAGTACTTC.

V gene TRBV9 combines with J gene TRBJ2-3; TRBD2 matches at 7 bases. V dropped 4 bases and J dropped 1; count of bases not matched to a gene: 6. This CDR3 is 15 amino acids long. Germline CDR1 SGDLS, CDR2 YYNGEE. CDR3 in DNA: TGTGCCAGCAGCAAGTCGGGGGGAGGCACAGATACGCAGTATTTT. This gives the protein CASSKSGGGTDTQYF. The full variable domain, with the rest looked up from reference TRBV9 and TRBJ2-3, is DSGVTQTPKHLITATGQRVTLRCSPRSGDLSVYWYQQSLDQGLQFLIQYYNGEERAKGNILERFSAQQFPDLHSELNLSSLELGDSALYFCASSKSGGGTDTQYFGPGTRLTVL.

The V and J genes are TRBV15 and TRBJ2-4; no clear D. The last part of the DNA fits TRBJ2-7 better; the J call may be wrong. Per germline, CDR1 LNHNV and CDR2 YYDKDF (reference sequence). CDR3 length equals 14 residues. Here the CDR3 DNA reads TGTGCCACCAGCAGAATGGACGGAGCCTACGAGCAGTACTTC. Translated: CATSRMDGAYEQYF.

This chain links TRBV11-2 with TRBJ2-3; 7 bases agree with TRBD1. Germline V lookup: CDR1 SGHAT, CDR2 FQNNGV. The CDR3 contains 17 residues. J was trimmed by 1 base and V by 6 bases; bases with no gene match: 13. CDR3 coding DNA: TGTGCCAGCAGGCAGGGGGATCTAGCCGCCCGCACAGATACGCAGTATTTT. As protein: CASRQGDLAARTDTQYF.

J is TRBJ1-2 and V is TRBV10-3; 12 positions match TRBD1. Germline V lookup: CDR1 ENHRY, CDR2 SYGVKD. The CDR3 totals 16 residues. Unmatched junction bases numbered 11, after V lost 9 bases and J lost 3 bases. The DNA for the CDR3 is TGTGCCATGACTCCCGGGACAGGGGGCGACGACTATGGCTACACCTTC. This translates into CAMTPGTGGDDYGYTF.

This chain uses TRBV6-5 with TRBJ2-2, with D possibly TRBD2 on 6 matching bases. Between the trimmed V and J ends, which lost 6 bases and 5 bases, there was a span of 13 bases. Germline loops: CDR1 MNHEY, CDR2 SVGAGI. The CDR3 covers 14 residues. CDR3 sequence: CASRGLLDTGELFF. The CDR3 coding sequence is TGTGCCAGCAGGGGACTCTTGGATACCGGGGAGCTGTTTTTT.

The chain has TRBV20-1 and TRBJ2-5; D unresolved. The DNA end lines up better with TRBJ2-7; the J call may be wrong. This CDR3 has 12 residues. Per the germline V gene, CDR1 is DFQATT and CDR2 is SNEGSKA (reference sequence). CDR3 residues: CSARRLGYEQYF. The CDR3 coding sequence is TGCAGTGCTCGACGACTGGGATACGAGCAGTACTTC.

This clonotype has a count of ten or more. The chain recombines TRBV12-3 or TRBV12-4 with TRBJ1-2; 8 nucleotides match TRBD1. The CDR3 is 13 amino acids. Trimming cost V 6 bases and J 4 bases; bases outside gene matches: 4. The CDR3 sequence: CASSLGQGYGYTF. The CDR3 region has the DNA TGTGCCAGCAGCCTTGGACAGGGCTATGGCTACACCTTC.

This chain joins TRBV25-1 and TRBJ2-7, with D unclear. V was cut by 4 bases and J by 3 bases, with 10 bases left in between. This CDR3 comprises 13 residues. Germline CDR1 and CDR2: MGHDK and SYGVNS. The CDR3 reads CASSAPGLYEQYF. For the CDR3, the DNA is TGTGCCAGCAGTGCCCCGGGTCTCTACGAGCAGTACTTC.

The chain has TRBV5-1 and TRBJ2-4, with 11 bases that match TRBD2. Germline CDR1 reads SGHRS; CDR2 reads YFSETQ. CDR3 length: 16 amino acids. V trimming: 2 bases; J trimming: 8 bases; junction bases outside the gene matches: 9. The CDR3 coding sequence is TGCGCCAGCAGCTTTACTAGCGGGAGTGGGGGGGACATTCAGTACTTC. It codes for CASSFTSGSGGDIQYF.

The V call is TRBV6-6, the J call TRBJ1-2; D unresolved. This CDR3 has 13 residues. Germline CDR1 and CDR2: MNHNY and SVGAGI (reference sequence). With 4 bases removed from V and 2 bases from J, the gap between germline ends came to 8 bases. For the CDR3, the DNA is TGTGCCAGCAGTTTTCAACCCAACTATGGCTACACCTTC. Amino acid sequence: CASSFQPNYGYTF.

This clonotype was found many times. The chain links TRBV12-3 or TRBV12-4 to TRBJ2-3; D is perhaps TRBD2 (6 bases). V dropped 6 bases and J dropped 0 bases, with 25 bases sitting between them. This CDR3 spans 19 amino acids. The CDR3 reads CASSPPRRGLLHSTDTQYF. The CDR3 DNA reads TGTGCCAGCAGCCCCCCCCGGCGGGGTCTACTCCATAGCACAGATACGCAGTATTTT.

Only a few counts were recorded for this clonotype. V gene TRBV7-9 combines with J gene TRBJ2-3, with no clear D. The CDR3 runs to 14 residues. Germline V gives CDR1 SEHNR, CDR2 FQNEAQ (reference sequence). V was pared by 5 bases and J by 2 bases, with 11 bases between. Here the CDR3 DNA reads TGTGCCAGCAGCCTCTCCACACCCACAGATACGCAGTATTTT. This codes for CASSLSTPTDTQYF.

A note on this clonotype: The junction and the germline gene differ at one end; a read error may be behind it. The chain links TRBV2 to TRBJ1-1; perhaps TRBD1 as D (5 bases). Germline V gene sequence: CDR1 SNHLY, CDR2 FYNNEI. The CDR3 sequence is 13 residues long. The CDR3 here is CAGRAGMNTEAFF. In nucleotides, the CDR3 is TGTGCCGGCAGGGCGGGCATGAACACTGAAGCTTTCTTT.

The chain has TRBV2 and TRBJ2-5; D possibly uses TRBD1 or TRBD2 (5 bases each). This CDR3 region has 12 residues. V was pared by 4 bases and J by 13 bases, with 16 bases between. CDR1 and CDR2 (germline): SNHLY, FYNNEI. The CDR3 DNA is TGTGCCAGCAGTGCCGGGACCCCCATTGCGTACTTC. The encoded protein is CASSAGTPIAYF.

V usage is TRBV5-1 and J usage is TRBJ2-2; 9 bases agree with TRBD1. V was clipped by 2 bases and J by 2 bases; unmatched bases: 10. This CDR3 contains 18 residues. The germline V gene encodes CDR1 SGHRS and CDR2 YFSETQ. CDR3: CASSFGYLGQGNTGELFF. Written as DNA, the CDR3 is TGCGCCAGCAGCTTCGGCTACTTGGGACAGGGAAACACCGGGGAGCTGTTTTTT. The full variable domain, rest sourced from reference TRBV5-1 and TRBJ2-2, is KAGVTQTPRYLIKTRGQQVTLSCSPISGHRSVSWYQQTPGQGLQFLFEYFSETQRNKGNFPGRFSGRQFSNSRSEMNVSTLELGDSALYLCASSFGYLGQGNTGELFFGEGSRLTVL.

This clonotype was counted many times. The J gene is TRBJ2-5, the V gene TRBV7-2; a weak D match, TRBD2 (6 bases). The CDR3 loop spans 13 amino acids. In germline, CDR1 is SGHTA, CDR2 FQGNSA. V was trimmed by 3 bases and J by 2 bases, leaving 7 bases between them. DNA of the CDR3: TGTGCCAGCAGCTTGGGACTTCAAGAGACCCAGTACTTC. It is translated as CASSLGLQETQYF.

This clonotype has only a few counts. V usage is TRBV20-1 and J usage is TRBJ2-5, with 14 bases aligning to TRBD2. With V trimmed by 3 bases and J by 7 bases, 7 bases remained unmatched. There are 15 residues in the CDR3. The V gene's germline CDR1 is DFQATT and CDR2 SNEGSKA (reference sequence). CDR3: CSASPGTSGRGTQYF. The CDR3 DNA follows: TGCAGTGCTAGTCCCGGGACTAGCGGGAGAGGGACCCAGTACTTC.

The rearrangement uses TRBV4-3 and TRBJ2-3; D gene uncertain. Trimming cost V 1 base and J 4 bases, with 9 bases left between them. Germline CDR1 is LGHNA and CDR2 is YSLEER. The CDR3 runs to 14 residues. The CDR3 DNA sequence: TGCGCCAGCAGCCAAGGCATCCCGCCAGATACGCAGTATTTT. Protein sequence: CASSQGIPPDTQYF.

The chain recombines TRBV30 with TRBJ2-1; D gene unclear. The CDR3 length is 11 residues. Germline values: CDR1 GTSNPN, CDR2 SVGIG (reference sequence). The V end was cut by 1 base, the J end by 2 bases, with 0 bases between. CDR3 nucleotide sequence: TGTGCCTGGAGTGCCTACAATGAGCAGTTCTTC. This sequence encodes CAWSAYNEQFF.

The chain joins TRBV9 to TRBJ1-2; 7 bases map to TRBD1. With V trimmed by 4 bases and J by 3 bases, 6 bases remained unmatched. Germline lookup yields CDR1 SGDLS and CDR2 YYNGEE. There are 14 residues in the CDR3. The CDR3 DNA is TGTGCCAGCAGCCCTGGACAGGCGGACTATGGCTACACCTTC. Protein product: CASSPGQADYGYTF.

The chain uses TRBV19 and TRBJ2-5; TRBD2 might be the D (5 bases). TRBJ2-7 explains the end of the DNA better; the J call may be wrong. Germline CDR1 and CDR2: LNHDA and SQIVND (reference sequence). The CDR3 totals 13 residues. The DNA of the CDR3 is TGTGCCAGTAGGGGAGAGCCCTCCTACGAGCAGTACTTC. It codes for CASRGEPSYEQYF.

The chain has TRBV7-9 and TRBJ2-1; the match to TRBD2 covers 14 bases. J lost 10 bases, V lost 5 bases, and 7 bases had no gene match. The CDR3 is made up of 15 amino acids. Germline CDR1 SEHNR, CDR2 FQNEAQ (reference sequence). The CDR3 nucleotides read TGTGCCAGCAGCCCGACTAGCGGGGGGGTAAGGGAGCAGTTCTTC. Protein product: CASSPTSGGVREQFF.